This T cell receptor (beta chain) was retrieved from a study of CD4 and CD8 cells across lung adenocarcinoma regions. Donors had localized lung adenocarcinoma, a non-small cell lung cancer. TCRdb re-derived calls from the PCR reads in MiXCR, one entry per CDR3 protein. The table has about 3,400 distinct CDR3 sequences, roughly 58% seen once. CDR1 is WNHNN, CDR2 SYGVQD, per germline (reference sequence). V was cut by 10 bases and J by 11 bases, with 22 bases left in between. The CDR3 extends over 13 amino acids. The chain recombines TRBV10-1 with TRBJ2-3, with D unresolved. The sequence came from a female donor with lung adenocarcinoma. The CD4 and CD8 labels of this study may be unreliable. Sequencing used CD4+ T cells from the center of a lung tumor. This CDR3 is CATGLEGKNMQYF. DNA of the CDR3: TGCGCCACCGGGCTAGAAGGCAAAAATATGCAGTATTTT.